These T cell receptor beta chains were read from a single sample in a study of blood T cell repertoires in COVID-19. Assay: immunoSEQ multiplex PCR; the TCRdb copy retains only in-frame clones and omits some. The data show approximately 110,000 clones, over 70% seen once. The sample was peripheral blood. Source of these receptors: a human donor in a cohort sampled during active or convalescent COVID-19. Each CDR3 is given with its conserved first and last residue. The order of the fields is V gene, D gene, clone size, J gene, CDR3 protein, CDR3 DNA. D genes are given only for firm matches. The listing skips clone size in some rows; elsewhere it reads once, few, many or a size class.

TRBV29-1	NA	NA	TRBJ1-5	CSVWGGYGQPQHF	TGCAGCGTCTGGGGGGGGTACGGCCAGCCCCAGCATTTT
TRBV7-3	NA	NA	TRBJ2-1	CASSPKRVSYNEQFF	TGTGCCAGCAGCCCCAAGCGGGTCTCCTACAATGAGCAGTTCTTC
TRBV2	NA	NA	TRBJ1-6	CASKPDFYNSPLHF	TGTGCCAGCAAACCGGACTTCTATAATTCACCCCTCCACTTT
TRBV19	NA	few	TRBJ2-7	CASSIAGYEQYF	TGTGCCAGTAGTATCGCGGGGTACGAGCAGTACTTC
TRBV5-4	NA	NA	TRBJ2-1	CASSLKHRDEQFF	TGTGCCAGCAGCTTGAAGCACCGGGATGAGCAGTTCTTC
TRBV30	NA	few	TRBJ2-7	CAVRGRGGAEQYF	TGTGCGGTCAGGGGCCGCGGTGGGGCTGAGCAGTACTTC
TRBV28	TRBD2	NA	TRBJ2-2	CASRPGLAGAGELFF	TGTGCCAGCAGACCGGGACTAGCGGGAGCCGGGGAGCTGTTTTTT
TRBV19	NA	few	TRBJ1-5	CASTSSISNQPQHF	TGTGCCAGCACCTCGAGCATAAGCAATCAGCCCCAGCATTTT
TRBV27	TRBD2	NA	TRBJ2-2	CASRRTRSGELFF	TGTGCCAGCAGGCGGACTAGATCCGGGGAGCTGTTTTTT
TRBV10-1	NA	NA	TRBJ2-7	CASSESGREQYF	TGCGCCAGCAGTGAGAGCGGGCGAGAGCAGTACTTC
TRBV5-5	NA	NA	TRBJ1-4	CASSWDWGYEKLFF	TGTGCCAGCAGCTGGGACTGGGGGTATGAAAAACTGTTTTTT
TRBV9	TRBD2	NA	TRBJ2-1	CASSAGLAGGPTRFAQLINEQFF	TGTGCCAGCAGCGCGGGACTAGCGGGAGGGCCGACTCGGTTTGCTCAGCTTATCAATGAGCAGTTCTTC
TRBV6-6	NA	NA	TRBJ2-2	CASSPGRGGGSRGELFF	TGTGCCAGCAGTCCAGGCCGTGGGGGGGGCTCCCGAGGGGAGCTGTTTTTT
TRBV24-1	NA	few	TRBJ2-2	CATSDSRRARATGELFF	TGTGCCACCAGTGATTCAAGGAGGGCGCGGGCCACCGGGGAGCTGTTTTTT
TRBV9	TRBD1	NA	TRBJ2-3	CASSVVPTGGGVHDTQYF	TGTGCCAGCAGCGTAGTACCGACAGGGGGAGGGGTACACGATACGCAGTATTTT
TRBV28	NA	NA	TRBJ2-7	CASSALVREQYF	TGTGCCAGCAGCGCCCTAGTTAGGGAGCAGTACTTC
TRBV19	NA	NA	TRBJ1-2	CASSIGLGAQGGYTF	TGTGCCAGTAGTATCGGCTTGGGGGCTCAGGGTGGCTACACCTTC
TRBV19	TRBD1	NA	TRBJ1-3	CATIRDRGRSGNTIYF	TGTGCCACTATCCGGGACAGGGGCCGCTCTGGAAACACCATATATTTT
TRBV19	TRBD2	NA	TRBJ2-5	CASSIGTSGGGETQYF	TGTGCCAGTAGTATAGGCACTAGCGGGGGTGGAGAGACCCAGTACTTC
TRBV3-1/TRBV3-2	NA	NA	TRBJ2-1	CASSQDGQRPIYNEQFF	TGTGCCAGCAGCCAAGATGGACAGCGCCCTATCTACAATGAGCAGTTCTTC
TRBV24-1	TRBD2	once	TRBJ2-5	CATSLAGVQETQYF	TGTGCCACCAGTCTAGCGGGAGTACAAGAGACCCAGTACTTC
TRBV6-4	NA	NA	TRBJ1-5	CASSDPTTTGNDQPQHF	TGTGCCAGCAGTGACCCCACTACTACAGGGAATGATCAGCCCCAGCATTTT
TRBV28	TRBD1	NA	TRBJ1-2	CASSRTGRGIGYGYTF	TGTGCCAGCAGTCGGACAGGGAGGGGGATTGGCTATGGCTACACCTTC
TRBV7-2	NA	NA	TRBJ2-1	CASSSGGPSSYNEQFF	TGTGCCAGCAGCTCAGGGGGGCCGAGCTCCTACAATGAGCAGTTCTTC
TRBV6-5	TRBD2	NA	TRBJ2-5	CASSAGGSVETQYF	TGTGCCAGTTCCGCGGGGGGTTCAGTTGAGACCCAGTACTTC
TRBV4-1	TRBD1	once	TRBJ1-5	CASSQDLSGQGAQPQHF	TGCGCCAGCAGCCAAGATCTTTCGGGACAGGGGGCTCAGCCCCAGCATTTT
TRBV11-2	NA	NA	TRBJ2-3	CASSSVGGGDTQYF	TGTGCCAGCAGCTCTGTCGGGGGAGGAGATACGCAGTATTTT